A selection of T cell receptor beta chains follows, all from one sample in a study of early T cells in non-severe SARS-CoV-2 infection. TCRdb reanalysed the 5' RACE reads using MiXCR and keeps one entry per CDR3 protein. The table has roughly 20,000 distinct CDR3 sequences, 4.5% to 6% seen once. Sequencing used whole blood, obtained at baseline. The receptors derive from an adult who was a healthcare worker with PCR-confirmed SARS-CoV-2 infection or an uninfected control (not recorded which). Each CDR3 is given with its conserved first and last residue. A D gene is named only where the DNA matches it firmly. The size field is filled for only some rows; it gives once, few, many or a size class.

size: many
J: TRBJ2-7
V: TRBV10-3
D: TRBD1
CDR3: CAISTPGTGEYEQYF
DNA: TGTGCCATCAGCACCCCCGGGACAGGGGAATACGAGCAGTACTTC

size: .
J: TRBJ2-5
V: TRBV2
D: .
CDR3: CASSVAQETQYF
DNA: TGTGCCAGCAGTGTGGCACAAGAGACCCAGTACTTC

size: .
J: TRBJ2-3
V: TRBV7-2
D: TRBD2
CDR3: CASSRTSGADTQYF
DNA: TGTGCCAGCAGCAGGACTAGCGGGGCGGATACGCAGTATTTT

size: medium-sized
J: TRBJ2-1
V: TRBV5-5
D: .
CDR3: CASPARRNNEQFF
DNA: TGTGCCAGCCCGGCCAGGCGGAACAATGAGCAGTTCTTC

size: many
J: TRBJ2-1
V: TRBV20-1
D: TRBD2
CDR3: CSARASLAGAYNEQFF
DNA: TGCAGTGCTAGAGCCTCTCTGGCGGGGGCCTACAATGAGCAGTTCTTC

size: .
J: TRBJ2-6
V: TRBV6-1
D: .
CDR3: CASSGGFSGANVLTF
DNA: TGTGCCAGCAGTGGAGGTTTCTCTGGGGCCAACGTCCTGACTTTC

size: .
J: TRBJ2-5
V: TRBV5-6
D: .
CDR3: CASSFPSGETQYF
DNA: TGTGCCAGCAGCTTCCCTAGTGGGGAGACCCAGTACTTC

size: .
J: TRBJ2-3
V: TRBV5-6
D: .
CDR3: CASSYTDTQYF
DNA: TGTGCCAGCAGCTACACAGATACGCAGTATTTT

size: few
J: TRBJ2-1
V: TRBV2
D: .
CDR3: CASLEDPTSNEQFF
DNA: TGTGCCAGCTTGGAGGACCCGACTTCCAATGAGCAGTTCTTC

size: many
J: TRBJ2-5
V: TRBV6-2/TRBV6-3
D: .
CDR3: CASSDINAIETQYF
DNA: TGTGCCAGCAGCGACATCAACGCGATCGAGACCCAGTACTTC

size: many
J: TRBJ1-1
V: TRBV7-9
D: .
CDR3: CVGSNTEAFF
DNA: TGTGTCGGATCGAACACTGAAGCTTTCTTT

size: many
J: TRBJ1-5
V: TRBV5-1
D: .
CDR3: CASSHGGHRDQPQHF
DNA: TGCGCCAGCAGCCACGGCGGCCACAGGGATCAGCCCCAGCATTTT

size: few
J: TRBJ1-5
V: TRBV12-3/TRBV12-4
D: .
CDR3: CASKPVDVRPQHF
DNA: TGTGCCAGCAAGCCCGTAGACGTCCGACCCCAGCATTTT

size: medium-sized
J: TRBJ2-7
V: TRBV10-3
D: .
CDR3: CATTPGAGKSYEQYF
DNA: TGTGCCACGACCCCTGGGGCAGGGAAGTCCTACGAGCAGTACTTC

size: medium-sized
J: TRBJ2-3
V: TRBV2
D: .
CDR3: CASSHRLGTDTQYF
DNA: TGTGCCAGCAGCCACCGACTAGGCACAGATACGCAGTATTTT

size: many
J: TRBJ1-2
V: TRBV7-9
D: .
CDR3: CASSAGSYGYTF
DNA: TGTGCCAGCAGCGCAGGGTCCTATGGCTACACCTTC

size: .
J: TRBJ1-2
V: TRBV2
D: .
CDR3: CASSEARDLYGYTF
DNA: TGTGCCAGCAGTGAAGCTAGGGACCTCTATGGCTACACCTTC

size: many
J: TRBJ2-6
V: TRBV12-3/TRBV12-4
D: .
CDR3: CASRSNAGANVLTF
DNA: TGTGCCAGCAGGAGTAATGCTGGGGCCAACGTCCTGACTTTC

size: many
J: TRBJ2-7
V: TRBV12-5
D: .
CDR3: CASGSMNEQYF
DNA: TGTGCTAGTGGTTCTATGAACGAGCAGTACTTC

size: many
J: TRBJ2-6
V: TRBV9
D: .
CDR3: CASSVESLSSGANVLTF
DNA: TGTGCCAGCAGCGTAGAATCACTCAGCTCTGGGGCCAACGTCCTGACTTTC

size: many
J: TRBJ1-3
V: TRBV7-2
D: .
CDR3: CASSLDRAAGNTIYF
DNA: TGTGCCAGCAGCTTAGACAGGGCGGCTGGAAACACCATATATTTT

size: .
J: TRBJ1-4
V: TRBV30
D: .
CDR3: CACSRDGNEKLFF
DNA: TGTGCCTGCTCGCGGGACGGAAATGAAAAACTGTTTTTT

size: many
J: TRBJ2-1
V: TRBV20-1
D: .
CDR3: CSARGGGNEQFF
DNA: TGCAGTGCTAGGGGCGGCGGGAATGAGCAGTTCTTC

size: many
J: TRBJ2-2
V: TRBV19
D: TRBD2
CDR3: CASSGTLYTGELFF
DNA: TGTGCCAGCAGCGGGACCCTATACACCGGGGAGCTGTTTTTT

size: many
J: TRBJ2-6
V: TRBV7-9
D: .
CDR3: CASSRRGPGANVLTF
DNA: TGTGCCAGCAGTAGAAGAGGCCCGGGGGCCAACGTCCTGACTTTC

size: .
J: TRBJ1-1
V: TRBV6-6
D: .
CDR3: CASSYPPEAFF
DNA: TGTGCCAGCAGTTACCCCCCCGAAGCTTTCTTT

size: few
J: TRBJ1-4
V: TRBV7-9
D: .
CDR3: CASSSYGGRGNEKLFF
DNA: TGTGCCAGCAGCTCCTACGGAGGACGGGGTAATGAAAAACTGTTTTTT

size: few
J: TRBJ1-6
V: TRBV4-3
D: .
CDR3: CASSQDLGTHRSPLHF
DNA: TGCGCCAGCAGCCAAGATTTGGGGACCCACCGGTCACCCCTCCACTTT

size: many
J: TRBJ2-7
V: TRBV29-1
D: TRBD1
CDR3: CSVGQGNDEQYF
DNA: TGCAGCGTTGGACAGGGAAACGACGAGCAGTACTTC

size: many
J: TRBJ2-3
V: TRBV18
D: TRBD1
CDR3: CASSPLGQGGTDTQYF
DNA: TGTGCCAGCTCACCTTTGGGACAGGGGGGCACAGATACGCAGTATTTT

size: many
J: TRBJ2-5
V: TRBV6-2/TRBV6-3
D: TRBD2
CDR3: CAAHSGEETQYF
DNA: TGTGCCGCTCATAGCGGGGAAGAGACCCAGTACTTC